Listed below are T cell receptor beta chains from one sample, sequenced in a study of control samples from healthy donors and cancer patients. Data came from immunoSEQ multiplex PCR; TCRdb stores just in-frame clones and leaves some out. The sample records over 80,000 clones, around 92% being singletons. The specimen was blood. The receptor source for this set is a man aged 25 to 40 in good health. Each CDR3 is given without its conserved first and last residue. Each record gives: V gene, J gene, CDR3 protein.

>TRBV6-5|TRBJ2-1
ASSYASGSYNEQF
>TRBV27|TRBJ1-1
ASSLIRNFTEAF
>TRBV6-5|TRBJ1-1
ASSYSRPGTEAF
>TRBV9|TRBJ2-3
ASSATTGSTDTQY
>TRBV3-1/TRBV3-2|TRBJ2-1
ASSQDQNGYERYNEQF
>TRBV5-8|TRBJ2-3
ASSGVLGSTDTQY
>TRBV2|TRBJ1-3
ASSDGRPGNTIY
>TRBV7-8|TRBJ2-2
ASSRERTGELF
>TRBV30|TRBJ1-1
AWSETEAF
>TRBV19|TRBJ2-1
ASSPRAGTDHWLEQF
>TRBV4-3|TRBJ1-4
ASSQGHPPRGPEKLF
>TRBV19|TRBJ2-5
ASRLTGYGETQY
>TRBV25-1|TRBJ1-5
ASSEWGGPESQPQH
>TRBV3-1/TRBV3-2|TRBJ2-5
ASSPYPDPGLHETQY
>TRBV28|TRBJ1-1
ASSFTGSNTEAF
>TRBV4-2|TRBJ1-2
ASSQDLSGAGYT
>TRBV24-1|TRBJ2-1
ATSESGYNEQF
>TRBV5-1|TRBJ1-2
ASSDRGSDNYGYT
>TRBV14|TRBJ1-6
ASSQVDRSNSPLH
>TRBV5-8|TRBJ2-7
ASSFPGTGRYEQY
>TRBV5-4|TRBJ2-7
ASSWRESPPYEQY
>TRBV7-9|TRBJ2-3
ASSPRGSGLARVDTQY
>TRBV28|TRBJ1-2
ASSPTGRGRGNYGYT